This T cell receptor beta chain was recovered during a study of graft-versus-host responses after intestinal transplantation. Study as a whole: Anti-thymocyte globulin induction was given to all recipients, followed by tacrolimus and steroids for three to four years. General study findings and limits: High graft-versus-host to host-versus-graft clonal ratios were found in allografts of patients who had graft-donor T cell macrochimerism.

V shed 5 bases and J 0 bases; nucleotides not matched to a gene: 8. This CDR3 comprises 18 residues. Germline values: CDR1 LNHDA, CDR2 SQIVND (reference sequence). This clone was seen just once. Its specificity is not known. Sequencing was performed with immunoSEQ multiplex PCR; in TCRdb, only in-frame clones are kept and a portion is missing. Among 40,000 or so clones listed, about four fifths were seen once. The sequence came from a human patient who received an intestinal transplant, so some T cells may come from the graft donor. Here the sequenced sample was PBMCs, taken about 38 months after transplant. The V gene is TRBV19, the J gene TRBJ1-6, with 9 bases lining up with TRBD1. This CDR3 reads CASSLPGTGSSYNSPLHF. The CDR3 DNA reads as TGTGCCAGTAGTCTTCCAGGGACAGGGAGCTCCTATAATTCACCCCTCCACTTT.